This T cell receptor beta chain was profiled in a study of shared T cell receptors in the human thymus. The method was immunoSEQ multiplex PCR; TCRdb's version includes in-frame clones alone and lacks a portion of them. Counted here are hundreds of thousands of clones, more than 85% occurring once; the ten biggest clones make up 0.015% to 0.02%. This clone was recorded only once. Material: thymocytes. This TCR was recovered from a human donor.

The CDR3 protein is CASRWGEPGPYTGELFF. In DNA, the CDR3 is TGTGCCAGCAGATGGGGGGAGCCAGGGCCTTACACCGGGGAGCTGTTTTTT. This rearrangement joins TRBV5-5 to TRBJ2-2; tentatively, D is TRBD2 (6 bases). From germline, CDR1 is SGHKS and CDR2 YYEKEE (reference sequence). V was shortened by 5 bases and J by 3 bases, with 20 bases between the two germline ends. CDR3 length equals 17 residues.